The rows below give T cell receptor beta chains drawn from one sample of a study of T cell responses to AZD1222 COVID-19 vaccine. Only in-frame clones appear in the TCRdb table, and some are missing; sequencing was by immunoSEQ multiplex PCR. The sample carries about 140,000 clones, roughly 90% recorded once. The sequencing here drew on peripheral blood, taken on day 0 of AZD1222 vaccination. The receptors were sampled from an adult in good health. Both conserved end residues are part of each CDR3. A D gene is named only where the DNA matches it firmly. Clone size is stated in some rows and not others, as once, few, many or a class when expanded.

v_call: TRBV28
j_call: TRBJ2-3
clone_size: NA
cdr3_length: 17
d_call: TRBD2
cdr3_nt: TGTGCCAGCAGTTTAGTAAGGACTAGCGGGAGTGCCGATACGCAGTATTTT
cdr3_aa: CASSLVRTSGSADTQYF

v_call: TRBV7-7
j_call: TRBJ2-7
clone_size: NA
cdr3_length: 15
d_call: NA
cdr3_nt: TGTGCCAGCAGTCCAACCTGGGACTCATCCTACGAGCAGTACTTC
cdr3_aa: CASSPTWDSSYEQYF

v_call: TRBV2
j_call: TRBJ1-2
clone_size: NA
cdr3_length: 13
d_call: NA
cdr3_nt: TGTGCCAGCAGTGAAGCGCTTTTGAGCGGCTACACCTTC
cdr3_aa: CASSEALLSGYTF

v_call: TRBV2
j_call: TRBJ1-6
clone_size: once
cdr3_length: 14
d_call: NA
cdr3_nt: TGTGCCAGCAGTCCCAGTATAATTAATTCACCCCTCCACTTT
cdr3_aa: CASSPSIINSPLHF

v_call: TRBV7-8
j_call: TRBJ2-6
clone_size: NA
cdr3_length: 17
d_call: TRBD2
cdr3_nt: TGTGCCAGCAGCCCCTTGGGGGGAGGGGAAGGGGCCAACGTCCTGACTTTC
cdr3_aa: CASSPLGGGEGANVLTF

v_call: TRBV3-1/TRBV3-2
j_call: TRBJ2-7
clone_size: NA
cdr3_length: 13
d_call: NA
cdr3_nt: TGTGCCAGCAGCCACAGGGGATCCTACGAGCAGTACTTC
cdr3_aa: CASSHRGSYEQYF

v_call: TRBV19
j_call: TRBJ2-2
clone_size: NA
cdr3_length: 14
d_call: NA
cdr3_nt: TGTGCCAGTAGCCCGTTTAGGGATACCGGGGAGCTGTTTTTT
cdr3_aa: CASSPFRDTGELFF

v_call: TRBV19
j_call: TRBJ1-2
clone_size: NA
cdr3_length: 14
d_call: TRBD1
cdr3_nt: TGTGCCAGTAATCCGATCGACAGGGTTTTTGGCTACACCTTC
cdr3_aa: CASNPIDRVFGYTF

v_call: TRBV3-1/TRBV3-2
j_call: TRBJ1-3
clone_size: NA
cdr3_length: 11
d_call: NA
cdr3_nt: TGTGCCAGCATTGGTGGAAACACCATATATTTT
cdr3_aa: CASIGGNTIYF

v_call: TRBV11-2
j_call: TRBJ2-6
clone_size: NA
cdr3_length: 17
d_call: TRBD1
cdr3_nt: TGTGCCTCCAGAGGGACAGGGGGCCCCCCTGGGGCCAACGTCCTGACTTTC
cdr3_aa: CASRGTGGPPGANVLTF

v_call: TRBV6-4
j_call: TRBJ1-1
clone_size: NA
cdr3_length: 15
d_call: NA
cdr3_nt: TGTGCCAGCAGTGAAGAAGGTTTAGGGAACACTGAAGCTTTCTTT
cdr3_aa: CASSEEGLGNTEAFF

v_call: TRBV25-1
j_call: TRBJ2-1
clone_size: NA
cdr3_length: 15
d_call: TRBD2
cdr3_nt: TGTGCCAGCACCGCTAGCGGGAGCTCCTACAATGAGCAGTTCTTC
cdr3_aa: CASTASGSSYNEQFF

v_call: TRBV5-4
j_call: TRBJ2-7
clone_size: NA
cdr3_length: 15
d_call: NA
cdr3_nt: TGTGCCAGCAGCTTGGTCGGACTGAGCTCCTACGAGCAGTACTTC
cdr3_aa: CASSLVGLSSYEQYF

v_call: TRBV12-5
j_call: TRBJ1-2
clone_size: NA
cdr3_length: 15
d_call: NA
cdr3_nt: TGTGCTAGTGGTTTGCTGCAGGGATCAAACTATGGCTACACCTTC
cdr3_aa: CASGLLQGSNYGYTF

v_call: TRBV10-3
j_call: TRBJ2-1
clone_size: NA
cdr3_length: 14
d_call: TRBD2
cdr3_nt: TGTGCCGCGGGGGGGAGGACTAGCGGTTCGGAGCAGTTCTTC
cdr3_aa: CAAGGRTSGSEQFF

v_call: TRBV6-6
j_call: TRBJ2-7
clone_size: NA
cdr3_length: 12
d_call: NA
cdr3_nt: TGTGCCAGTTCACTGCGGGCCTACGAGCAGTACTTC
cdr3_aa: CASSLRAYEQYF

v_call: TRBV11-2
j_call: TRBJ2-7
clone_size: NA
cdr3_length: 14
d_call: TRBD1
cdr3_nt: TGTGCCAGCCAGCCCGGGACAGGGTCCCCCGAGCAGTACTTC
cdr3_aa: CASQPGTGSPEQYF

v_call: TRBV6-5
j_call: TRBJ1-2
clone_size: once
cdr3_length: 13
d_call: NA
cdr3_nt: TGTGCCAGCAGTTATATGGGGGGGGATGGCTACACCTTC
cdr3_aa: CASSYMGGDGYTF

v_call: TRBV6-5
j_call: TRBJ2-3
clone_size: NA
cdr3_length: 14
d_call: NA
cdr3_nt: TGTGCCAGCAGTTCGACATGGGACACAGATACGCAGTATTTT
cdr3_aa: CASSSTWDTDTQYF